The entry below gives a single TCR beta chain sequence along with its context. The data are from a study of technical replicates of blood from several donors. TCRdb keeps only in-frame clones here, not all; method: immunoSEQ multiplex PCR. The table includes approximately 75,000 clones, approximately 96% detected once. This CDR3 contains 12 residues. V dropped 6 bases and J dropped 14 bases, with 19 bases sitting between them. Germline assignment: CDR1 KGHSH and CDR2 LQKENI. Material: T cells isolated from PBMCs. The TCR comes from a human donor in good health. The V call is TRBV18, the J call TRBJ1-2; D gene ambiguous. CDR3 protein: CASSPPTGALTF. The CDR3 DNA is TGTGCCAGCTCCCCTCCCACGGGAGCGCTTACCTTC.